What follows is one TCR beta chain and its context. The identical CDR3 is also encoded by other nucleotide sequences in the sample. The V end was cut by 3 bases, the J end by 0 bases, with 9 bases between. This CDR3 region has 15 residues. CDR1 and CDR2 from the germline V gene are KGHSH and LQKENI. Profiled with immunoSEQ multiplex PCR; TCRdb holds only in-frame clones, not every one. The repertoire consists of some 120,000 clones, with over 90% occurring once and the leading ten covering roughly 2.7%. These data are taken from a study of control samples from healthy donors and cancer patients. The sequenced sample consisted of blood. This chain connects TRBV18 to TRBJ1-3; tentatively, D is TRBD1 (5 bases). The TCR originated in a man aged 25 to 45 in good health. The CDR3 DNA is TGTGCCAGCTCACCTTCCGGGGGCTCTGGAAACACCATATATTTT. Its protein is CASSPSGGSGNTIYF.